The text below deals with one TCR beta chain. Its antigen is not known. This sample stems from a study of memory CD4+ T cells and cytomegalovirus serostatus. Study-level findings and limits: Each of 60 to 80 CMV-associated TCRbeta sequences occurred in one to five individuals. CMV serostatus prediction reached median AUC approximately 0.95, or 0.91 with US-trained model.

The sort gate was single viable CD3+CD4+CD8-CD45RO+ cells for memory CD4+ T cells. In the original analysis: After removing out-of-frame reads, 2 million to 2.5 million distinct TCRbeta sequences remained. Profiled with immunoSEQ multiplex PCR; TCRdb holds only in-frame clones, not every one. V and J calls and clone size are those listed in that table; D and trimming were worked out from the DNA. The repertoire holds approximately 30,000 clones, with approximately 76% as singletons. Specimen: memory CD4+ T cells from blood. This receptor was obtained from an adult in good health and CMV-seronegative. Some clones in this sample may be carry-over from other donors' samples.

The CDR3 loop reads CASSESTAPYGYTF. In DNA, the CDR3 is TGTGCCAGCAGCGAATCGACAGCGCCGTATGGCTACACCTTC. The chain employs TRBV9 and TRBJ1-2; TRBD1 might be the D (5 bases). CDR1 and CDR2 from the germline V gene are SGDLS and YYNGEE. The CDR3 runs to 14 residues. V shed 3 bases and J shed 5 bases, with 14 bases lying between them.